Following are 32 T cell receptor beta chains from one sample sequenced in a study of neurological immune-mediated disorders. TCRdb reprocessed the 5' RACE reads via MiXCR and lists one record per CDR3 protein. The data show about 21,000 distinct CDR3 sequences, about 6.2% seen once. What was sequenced was CD8+ T cells from blood. These receptors originate from a man in his late teens or twenties in good health.

This clonotype was seen many times. The rearrangement uses TRBV24-1 and TRBJ2-1, with TRBD1 as a possible D gene (5 bases). Trimming shortened V by 5 bases and J by 0 bases, and 7 bases separated the two germline ends. CDR3 length: 14 amino acids. CDR1 is KGHDR and CDR2 is SFDVKD in the germline V gene. The CDR3 loop reads CATSADTSYNEQFF. The CDR3 DNA follows: TGTGCCACCAGTGCGGACACCTCCTACAATGAGCAGTTCTTC.

This clonotype came up many times. The chain recombines TRBV5-5 with TRBJ2-5; 9 positions agree with TRBD1. Germline V gene sequence: CDR1 SGHKS, CDR2 YYEKEE (reference sequence). After removal of 4 bases from V and 5 bases from J, the junction contained 12 bases not matched to a gene. The CDR3 contains 16 residues. CDR3: CASSLVPGQGRETQYF. The CDR3 DNA sequence: TGTGCCAGCAGCCTAGTTCCGGGACAGGGTAGGGAGACCCAGTACTTC.

The rearrangement links TRBV27 to TRBJ1-2, with D possibly matching TRBD1 (5 bases). The CDR3 extends over 14 amino acids. V dropped 5 bases and J dropped 11 bases, with 21 bases sitting between them. In germline, CDR1 is MNHEY, CDR2 SMNVEV (reference sequence). CDR3 bases: TGTGCCAGCAGTCCCCGTTGGGGCGTCTATTGTTACACCTTC. Its translation: CASSPRWGVYCYTF.

This clonotype was seen repeatedly, ten times or more. The chain has TRBV6-5 and TRBJ2-1, with no clear D. Per germline, CDR1 MNHEY and CDR2 SVGAGI. CDR3 size: 15 residues. V lost 5 bases and J lost 0, with 11 bases in between. CDR3 nucleotides: TGTGCCAGCAGTACAGAGGACGGCTCCTACAATGAGCAGTTCTTC. Its translation is CASSTEDGSYNEQFF.

This clonotype was recorded at least ten times. V gene TRBV11-2 combines with J gene TRBJ1-2, with D unclear. This CDR3 has 14 residues. V lost 1 base to trimming and J lost 4 bases, with 10 bases between them. Germline CDR1 reads SGHAT; CDR2 reads FQNNGV. CDR3: CASSLAPEIYGYTF. In nucleotides, the CDR3 is TGTGCCAGCAGCTTAGCTCCAGAAATCTATGGCTACACCTTC.

Many counts were recorded for this clonotype. The chain recombines TRBV14 with TRBJ1-1; TRBD1 agrees at 8 bases. Per the germline V gene, CDR1 is SGHDN and CDR2 is FVKESK. Trimming took 6 bases from V and 5 from J; bases not matched to a gene: 2. The CDR3 extends over 12 amino acids. CDR3 residues: CASSYRGTEAFF. In DNA, the CDR3 is TGTGCCAGCAGTTACAGGGGGACTGAAGCTTTCTTT.

This clonotype was recorded many times. This chain links TRBV11-2 with TRBJ2-7; possibly TRBD1 or TRBD2 for D (5 bases each). The CDR3 length is 16 residues. V dropped 3 bases and J dropped 1 base, with 16 bases sitting between them. CDR1 is SGHAT, CDR2 FQNNGV, per germline. The CDR3 DNA sequence: TGTGCCAGCAGCTTTTGGGGCCAGCGGAATTCCTACGAGCAGTACTTC. The encoded protein is CASSFWGQRNSYEQYF.

This clonotype was seen ten or more times. V is TRBV4-2 and J is TRBJ2-2; TRBD2 matches at 10 bases. CDR1 and CDR2 (germline): LGHNA, YNFKEQ. The junction had 5 bases not matched to a gene; V was cut back by 0 bases and J by 4 bases. The CDR3 covers 17 residues. CDR3 bases: TGTGCCAGCAGCCAAGATGATAGCGGGGGGAGCACCGGGGAGCTGTTTTTT. Protein product: CASSQDDSGGSTGELFF.

The sample holds many counts of this clonotype. The chain couples TRBV7-9 to TRBJ2-7; tentatively, D is TRBD1 (6 bases). CDR3 size: 14 residues. V lost 7 bases, J lost 3 bases, and 16 bases lay in between. Germline CDR1 reads SEHNR; CDR2 reads FQNEAQ (reference sequence). The CDR3 DNA reads TGTGCCAGCACCATGGGGGTAGGGGGCTACGAGCAGTACTTC. Protein product: CASTMGVGGYEQYF.

This clonotype was seen repeatedly, ten times or more. This chain links TRBV29-1 with TRBJ1-2; D might be TRBD1 (6 bases). This CDR3 contains 19 residues. V was shortened by 0 bases and J by 4 bases, with 27 bases between the two germline ends. CDR1 is SQVTM, CDR2 ANQGSEA, per germline. This CDR3 reads CSVEDPVFWSTSGAYGYTF. In nucleotides, the CDR3 is TGCAGCGTTGAAGATCCTGTCTTCTGGTCTACCTCAGGGGCCTATGGCTACACCTTC.

This clonotype occurred many times. V and J are TRBV14 and TRBJ1-1, with D possibly matching TRBD1 (6 bases). The CDR3 extends over 17 amino acids. Trimming stripped 1 base from V and 0 bases from J, with 15 bases between. The germline V gene encodes CDR1 SGHDN and CDR2 FVKESK. CDR3 sequence: CASSQVGGGSLNTEAFF. The CDR3 DNA reads TGTGCCAGCAGCCAAGTGGGGGGCGGCAGCCTGAACACTGAAGCTTTCTTT.

This clonotype has at least ten counts. The J gene is TRBJ1-1, the V gene TRBV3-1; possibly TRBD1 for D (5 bases). V dropped 1 base and J dropped 0 bases, with 12 bases sitting between them. Per germline, CDR1 LGHDT and CDR2 YNNKEL (reference sequence). There are 16 residues in the CDR3. The CDR3 sequence is CASSQGWGWMNTEAFF. In nucleotides, the CDR3 is TGTGCCAGCAGCCAAGGTTGGGGCTGGATGAACACTGAAGCTTTCTTT.

This clonotype was picked up many times. The chain combines TRBV7-9 with TRBJ1-3; no clear D. The V end was cut by 3 bases, the J end by 7 bases, with 13 bases between. This CDR3 has 14 residues. Germline values: CDR1 SEHNR, CDR2 FQNEAQ (reference sequence). In DNA form, the CDR3 reads TGTGCCAGCAGCTTGGGCACCCTCGGTAACACCATATATTTT. Translated: CASSLGTLGNTIYF.

Ten or more counts support this clonotype. This rearrangement joins TRBV20-1 to TRBJ1-2; D unclear. The V gene's germline CDR1 is DFQATT and CDR2 SNEGSKA (reference sequence). The V and J ends lost 5 bases and 0 bases respectively, with 7 bases between them. This CDR3 region has 12 residues. The chain's CDR3 is CSAGDTNYGYTF. The CDR3 nucleotides are TGCAGTGCTGGTGACACTAACTATGGCTACACCTTC.

DNA of the CDR3: TGCGCCAGCAGACCTGGGACAGGCGCGGGTTCACCCCTCCACTTT. Translation: CASRPGTGAGSPLHF. The genes are TRBV5-1 and TRBJ1-6; 8 positions match TRBD1. Germline lookup yields CDR1 SGHRS and CDR2 YFSETQ. Trimming at V came to 5 bases and at J to 9 bases, leaving 10 bases not matched to a gene. This CDR3 is built from 15 residues. The whole variable domain, remainder taken from reference TRBV5-1 and TRBJ1-6, is KAGVTQTPRYLIKTRGQQVTLSCSPISGHRSVSWYQQTPGQGLQFLFEYFSETQRNKGNFPGRFSGRQFSNSRSEMNVSTLELGDSALYLCASRPGTGAGSPLHFGNGTRLTVT.

The rearrangement joins TRBV9 to TRBJ2-2; no firm D call. Per the germline V gene, CDR1 is SGDLS and CDR2 is YYNGEE. This CDR3 has 12 residues. Trimming took off 2 bases at V and 8 bases at J, with 7 bases between the two ends. The CDR3 DNA reads TGTGCCAGCAGCGTTCCCCTGGGGGAGCTGTTTTTT. Translation gives CASSVPLGELFF.

This clonotype was detected many times. The CDR3 reads CASSWDTRRSQETQYF. CDR3 DNA: TGTGCCAGCAGTTGGGACACCAGAAGGTCACAAGAGACCCAGTACTTC. The rearrangement uses TRBV27 and TRBJ2-5; tentatively, D is TRBD1 (6 bases). V gave up 4 bases and J gave up 2 bases, with 17 bases separating them. The V gene's germline CDR1 is MNHEY and CDR2 SMNVEV (reference sequence). The CDR3 is 16 residues long.

Many counts were recorded for this clonotype. J is TRBJ1-5 and V is TRBV6-2 or TRBV6-3; D gene ambiguous. V lost 2 bases and J lost 6, with 11 bases in between. The CDR3 sequence is 14 residues long. Germline CDR1 reads MNHEY; CDR2 reads SVGEGT. CDR3 nucleotide sequence: TGTGCCAGCAGTTACGGCCTTTCGGGTCAGCCCCAGCATTTT. Its translation is CASSYGLSGQPQHF.

This clonotype rates as large. CDR3 nucleotides: TGCAGCGTTGAAGTCAGGGAGGGAACTGAAGCTTTCTTT. The encoded protein is CSVEVREGTEAFF. The chain employs TRBV29-1 and TRBJ1-1; a weak D match, TRBD1 (5 bases). Per the germline V gene, CDR1 is SQVTM and CDR2 is ANQGSEA. The CDR3 is 13 amino acids. Trimming pared 1 base from V and 5 bases from J, leaving 11 bases between.

This clonotype was found many times. This chain connects TRBV5-6 to TRBJ2-5, with D perhaps matching TRBD1 or TRBD2 (5 bases each). Trimming pared 2 bases from V and 5 bases from J, leaving 10 bases between. The CDR3 has 13 residues. Germline CDR1 and CDR2: SGHDT and YYEEEE. The CDR3 reads CASSFGTSETQYF. CDR3 nucleotides: TGTGCCAGCAGCTTCGGGACGTCGGAGACCCAGTACTTC.

The chain combines TRBV13 with TRBJ2-1; the D gene is possibly TRBD1 (5 bases). CDR1 is PRHDT, CDR2 FYEKMQ, per germline (reference sequence). The CDR3 runs to 12 residues. V lost 5 bases to trimming and J lost 7 bases, with 9 bases between them. CDR3 region: CASSGAGNEQFF. CDR3 coding DNA: TGTGCCAGCAGCGGGGCAGGAAATGAGCAGTTCTTC.

This clonotype was counted many times. The V and J genes are TRBV29-1 and TRBJ1-1; D is undetermined. The V end lost 4 bases, the J end lost 4 bases, and 10 bases lay between the germline ends. The germline gives CDR1 SQVTM, CDR2 ANQGSEA. The CDR3 has 12 amino acids. In DNA form, the CDR3 reads TGCAGCGTTGTGGGCGAGAGCACTGAAGCTTTCTTT. Its translation: CSVVGESTEAFF. The full variable domain, its missing parts supplied by reference TRBV29-1 and TRBJ1-1, is SAVISQKPSRDICQRGTSLTIQCQVDSQVTMMFWYRQQPGQSLTLIATANQGSEATYESGFVIDKFPISRPNLTFSTLTVSNMSPEDSSIYLCSVVGESTEAFFGQGTRLTVV.

The sample holds a few counts of this clonotype. The gene calls are TRBV5-6 and TRBJ2-7; D is ambiguous. Germline-derived CDR1 and CDR2 are SGHDT and YYEEEE. The CDR3 sequence is 16 residues long. V was pared by 0 bases and J by 0 bases, with 13 bases between. This CDR3 is CASSLALDFYSYEQYF. In DNA form, the CDR3 reads TGTGCCAGCAGCTTGGCGCTCGACTTTTACTCCTACGAGCAGTACTTC. Looking up the rest from reference TRBV5-6 and TRBJ2-7 gives the full variable domain: DAGVTQSPTHLIKTRGQQVTLRCSPKSGHDTVSWYQQALGQGPQFIFQYYEEEERQRGNFPDRFSGHQFPNYSSELNVNALLLGDSALYLCASSLALDFYSYEQYFGPGTRLTVT.

This clonotype was found many times. This chain joins TRBV12-3 or TRBV12-4 and TRBJ1-1; D is uncertain. Trimming removed 0 bases from V and 0 bases from J, with 5 bases in between. This CDR3 has 14 amino acids. CDR3 sequence (DNA): TGTGCCAGCAGTTTAGCCAGCTTGAACACTGAAGCTTTCTTT. Its translation: CASSLASLNTEAFF.

This clonotype was found many times. The chain links TRBV7-9 to TRBJ1-3, with TRBD1 as a possible D gene (6 bases). The CDR3 runs to 16 residues. Germline lookup yields CDR1 SEHNR and CDR2 FQNEAQ (reference sequence). The V end lost 5 bases, the J end lost 2 bases, and 16 bases lay between the germline ends. CDR3 sequence (DNA): TGTGCCAGCAGCCCCAGAAGGGGGGAGCCTGGAAACACCATATATTTT. It specifies CASSPRRGEPGNTIYF.

This clonotype has a count of ten or more. The chain is built from TRBV10-3 and TRBJ2-1; no clear D gene. Germline V gene data show CDR1 as ENHRY and CDR2 as SYGVKD. The length of the CDR3 is 14 residues. The V gene lost 3 bases and the J gene lost 9 bases, with 15 bases spanning the gap. This CDR3 reads CAISDPHYWGEQFF. The CDR3 DNA reads TGTGCCATCAGTGACCCCCACTATTGGGGTGAGCAGTTCTTC.

This clonotype was seen ten or more times. This chain joins TRBV29-1 and TRBJ2-1; 7 bases are a match to TRBD1. Germline CDR1 and CDR2: SQVTM and ANQGSEA. J gave up 4 bases and V 7 bases, and 10 bases lay outside the gene matches. CDR3 length: 14 residues. CDR3: CSGTKTGKYNEQFF. The CDR3 nucleotides are TGCAGCGGGACAAAGACAGGGAAATACAATGAGCAGTTCTTC.

This clonotype was observed many times. V is TRBV15 and J is TRBJ2-7, with TRBD2 as a possible D gene (5 bases). Germline assignment: CDR1 LNHNV and CDR2 YYDKDF (reference sequence). Trimming took off 0 bases at V and 0 bases at J, with 9 bases between the two ends. The CDR3 is made up of 15 amino acids. CDR3 sequence reads: CATSREVGSSYEQYF. In DNA, the CDR3 is TGTGCCACCAGCAGAGAAGTGGGGAGCTCCTACGAGCAGTACTTC.

Many counts were recorded for this clonotype. This sequence joins TRBV15 and TRBJ2-7, with 10 positions matching TRBD1. Germline V CDR1 and CDR2: LNHNV, YYDKDF (reference sequence). With 8 bases clipped from V and 0 bases from J, the junction kept 1 base outside the gene matches. This CDR3 is 13 amino acids long. The CDR3 loop is CATGQGVSYEQYF. The CDR3 DNA reads TGTGCCACCGGACAGGGGGTCTCCTACGAGCAGTACTTC.

Ten or more counts support this clonotype. The gene calls are TRBV12-3 or TRBV12-4 and TRBJ2-7; 7 bases are a match to TRBD1. This CDR3 contains 13 residues. V was clipped by 6 bases and J by 3 bases; unmatched bases: 5. In nucleotides, the CDR3 is TGTGCCAGCAGGGCGGCAGGGGGCTACGAGCAGTACTTC. Translating it yields CASRAAGGYEQYF.

This clonotype has ten or more counts. The chain recombines TRBV5-6 with TRBJ1-5; D is possibly TRBD1 (5 bases). V lost 6 bases to trimming and J lost 2 bases, with 15 bases between them. CDR3 length equals 15 residues. Germline V gene data show CDR1 as SGHDT and CDR2 as YYEEEE. The CDR3 DNA is TGTGCCAGCAACAAGAGGACAAGTGGCAATCAGCCCCAGCATTTT. Protein sequence: CASNKRTSGNQPQHF. Supplemented by reference TRBV5-6 and TRBJ1-5, the full variable domain reads DAGVTQSPTHLIKTRGQQVTLRCSPKSGHDTVSWYQQALGQGPQFIFQYYEEEERQRGNFPDRFSGHQFPNYSSELNVNALLLGDSALYLCASNKRTSGNQPQHFGDGTRLSIL.

In this sample, this clonotype turned up many times. The chain recombines TRBV27 with TRBJ1-3; D is perhaps TRBD1 (6 bases). The CDR3 is made up of 17 amino acids. Germline V gene data show CDR1 as MNHEY and CDR2 as SMNVEV (reference sequence). The V and J ends lost 2 bases and 7 bases respectively, with 21 bases between them. CDR3 in DNA: TGTGCCAGCAGTTTAACAGGGACGGATTGGCCCGGCAACACCATATATTTT. This gives the protein CASSLTGTDWPGNTIYF.